The 32 T cell receptor beta chains below all came from one sample that was sequenced in a study of T cells in localized non-small cell lung cancer (dated by TCRdb to about 2020). Libraries were built with the immunoSEQ multiplex PCR assay. This is the immuneACCESS table as TCRdb keeps it, with only in-frame sequences that have V and J called. A part of the clones is gone; compared with another copy, unresolved V genes explain less than half, and the rest is unexplained. A total of 45,000 to 60,000 clones appear in this sample, roughly four fifths of them only once. Nearly 20% of the sample belongs to the ten largest clones. Sequenced material: peripheral blood, taken before any cancer treatment. Receptors originate from a female donor aged 60 or older with stage II squamous cell lung carcinoma.

The rearrangement links TRBV19 to TRBJ2-7; TRBD1 matches at 7 bases. The CDR3 consists of 15 residues. Germline CDR1 is LNHDA and CDR2 is SQIVND (reference sequence). V trimming: 4 bases; J trimming: 3 bases; junction bases outside the gene matches: 9. The CDR3 reads CASSTREAGGYEQYF. The CDR3 DNA follows: TGTGCCAGTAGTACCCGGGAAGCAGGGGGCTACGAGCAGTACTTC. Combining the CDR3 with reference TRBV19 and TRBJ2-7 gives the whole variable domain DGGITQSPKYLFRKEGQNVTLSCEQNLNHDAMYWYRQDPGQGLRLIYYSQIVNDFQKGDIAEGYSVSREKKESFPLTVTSAQKNPTAFYLCASSTREAGGYEQYFGPGTRLTVT.

J is TRBJ1-1 and V is TRBV6-1; D might be TRBD1 (5 bases). V lost 6 bases and J lost 8, with 10 bases in between. CDR1 and CDR2 from the germline V gene are MNHNS and SASEGT. The CDR3 runs 11 residues. CDR3 sequence: CASRQALEAFF. The CDR3 bases are TGTGCCAGCAGACAGGCACTCGAAGCTTTCTTT.

V gene TRBV6-5 combines with J gene TRBJ2-7; weak D call: TRBD2 (6 bases). CDR3 size: 14 residues. Germline-derived CDR1 and CDR2 are MNHEY and SVGAGI. V dropped 6 bases and J dropped 4 bases, with 16 bases sitting between them. The CDR3 loop is CASRPGLGPYEQYF. CDR3 DNA: TGTGCCAGCAGGCCGGGACTTGGGCCGTACGAGCAGTACTTC.

The chain employs TRBV6-5 and TRBJ2-2; D is possibly TRBD2 (5 bases). CDR1 and CDR2 (germline): MNHEY, SVGAGI. The CDR3 consists of 15 residues. V lost 5 bases, J lost 1 base, and 11 bases lay in between. CDR3 protein: CASSAIRENTGELFF. CDR3 coding DNA: TGTGCCAGCAGTGCTATACGGGAGAACACCGGGGAGCTGTTTTTT.

This clone showed up just once. The CDR3 reads CASSAGQFVNQPQHF. DNA of the CDR3: TGTGCCAGCAGCGCGGGACAGTTCGTCAATCAGCCCCAGCATTTT. The chain couples TRBV9 to TRBJ1-5; 7 bases line up with TRBD1. Germline values: CDR1 SGDLS, CDR2 YYNGEE. This CDR3 is 15 amino acids long. V shed 3 bases, J shed 3 bases, and the junction held 6 bases outside the gene matches.

J is TRBJ1-5 and V is TRBV18, with D possibly being TRBD1 (5 bases). V lost 2 bases and J lost 0, with 8 bases in between. The CDR3 is made up of 15 amino acids. From germline, CDR1 is KGHSH and CDR2 LQKENI. For the CDR3, the DNA is TGTGCCAGCTCACCAGGGGCAGTTAGCAATCAGCCCCAGCATTTT. Residues: CASSPGAVSNQPQHF.

The chain is built from TRBV11-2 and TRBJ2-7; D is undetermined. Per the germline V gene, CDR1 is SGHAT and CDR2 is FQNNGV. The CDR3 totals 15 residues. With 3 bases removed from V and 3 bases from J, the gap between germline ends came to 15 bases. The CDR3 sequence: CASSFTDTTGYEQYF. CDR3 in DNA: TGTGCCAGCAGCTTTACAGACACAACGGGCTACGAGCAGTACTTC.

The V gene is TRBV27, the J gene TRBJ2-7; 7 positions match TRBD1. The CDR3 runs to 15 residues. The V gene end was trimmed by 4 bases and the J gene end by 5 bases; junction bases not matched to a gene: 11. CDR1 MNHEY and CDR2 SMNVEV come from the germline V gene (reference sequence). The CDR3 protein is CASSSPLTGHHEQYF. CDR3 in DNA: TGTGCCAGCAGTTCACCATTGACAGGGCATCACGAGCAGTACTTC.

This clone was seen only once. CDR3 region: CASRIDRSSYEQYF. In DNA, the CDR3 is TGTGCCAGCAGGATTGACAGGTCCTCCTACGAGCAGTACTTC. The V gene is TRBV7-9, the J gene TRBJ2-7; possibly TRBD1 for D (6 bases). The CDR3 consists of 14 residues. Germline-derived CDR1 and CDR2 are SEHNR and FQNEAQ (reference sequence). With 6 bases removed from V and 0 bases from J, the gap between germline ends came to 12 bases.

On this clone itself: Other DNA sequences in this sample translate to the same CDR3. The chain carries TRBV30 and TRBJ2-5; no clear D gene. This CDR3 spans 11 amino acids. Germline V gene sequence: CDR1 GTSNPN, CDR2 SVGIG (reference sequence). The V end lost 0 bases, the J end lost 3 bases, and 2 bases lay between the germline ends. CDR3 DNA: TGTGCCTGGAGTGTAAAAGAGACCCAGTACTTC. Protein: CAWSVKETQYF.

The chain has TRBV28 and TRBJ1-2, with no clear D. The CDR3 loop spans 15 amino acids. Between the trimmed V and J ends, which lost 7 bases and 0 bases, there was a span of 15 bases. Germline loops: CDR1 MDHEN, CDR2 SYDVKM. The CDR3: CASTTGQAANYGYTF. The CDR3 region has the DNA TGTGCCAGCACGACCGGGCAGGCTGCTAACTATGGCTACACCTTC.

The chain is built from TRBV19 and TRBJ1-2, with unresolved D. Trimming left V 3 bases short and J 2 bases short, with 7 bases between. The CDR3 contains 13 residues. Germline lookup yields CDR1 LNHDA and CDR2 SQIVND (reference sequence). The CDR3 loop reads CASSIDTNYGYTF. The CDR3 coding sequence is TGTGCCAGTAGTATCGATACGAACTATGGCTACACCTTC.

This chain joins TRBV7-6 and TRBJ1-2; D gene uncertain. This CDR3 is 14 amino acids long. V dropped 3 bases and J dropped 7 bases, with 15 bases sitting between them. The germline V gene has CDR1 SGHVS and CDR2 FNYEAQ. This CDR3 reads CASSFTASPSGYTF. The CDR3 DNA sequence: TGTGCCAGCAGCTTCACGGCCTCCCCCTCTGGCTACACCTTC. The full variable domain, in which reference TRBV7-6 and TRBJ1-2 provide the parts outside the CDR3, is GAGVSQSPRYKVTKRGQDVALRCDPISGHVSLYWYRQALGQGPEFLTYFNYEAQQDKSGLPNDRFSAERPEGSISTLTIQRTEQRDSAMYRCASSFTASPSGYTFGSGTRLTVV.

The chain recombines TRBV7-8 with TRBJ1-5; D perhaps matches TRBD1 (5 bases). Germline V lookup: CDR1 SGHVS, CDR2 FQNEAQ. There are 14 residues in the CDR3. Trimming removed 2 bases at V and 4 bases at J, with 9 bases between. The CDR3 DNA sequence: TGTGCCAGCAGCTTACAGGGTGGGAATCAGCCCCAGCATTTT. Residues: CASSLQGGNQPQHF.

The J gene is TRBJ1-4, the V gene TRBV4-2; no definite D call. The CDR3 length is 14 residues. From germline, CDR1 is LGHNA and CDR2 YNFKEQ. V was cut by 4 bases and J by 1 base, with 7 bases left in between. CDR3 protein: CASSPTGTNEKLFF. CDR3 DNA: TGTGCCAGCAGCCCTACTGGAACTAATGAAAAACTGTTTTTT.

For the CDR3, the DNA is TGTGCCAGCAGCTTGGGGTTGGCGCGGGCCTACGAGCAGTACTTC. This sequence encodes CASSLGLARAYEQYF. This chain links TRBV5-6 with TRBJ2-7; a possible D gene is TRBD2 (5 bases). With 0 bases removed from V and 2 bases from J, the gap between germline ends came to 12 bases. CDR3 length: 15 residues. Looked up from germline, CDR1 is SGHDT and CDR2 is YYEEEE.

This CDR3 reads CASSLGWGGGYEQYF. The CDR3 DNA is TGCGCCAGCAGCTTGGGTTGGGGGGGCGGCTACGAGCAGTACTTC. The chain combines TRBV5-1 with TRBJ2-7; D perhaps matches TRBD2 (7 bases). The CDR3 is 15 residues long. In germline, CDR1 is SGHRS, CDR2 YFSETQ. Deletions cut 0 bases from V and 3 bases from J, with 13 bases between.

This sequence joins TRBV6-6 and TRBJ1-2; D remains unclear. V lost 0 bases and J 8 bases, leaving 13 bases between the germline ends. The CDR3 contains 14 residues. Germline CDR1 MNHNY, CDR2 SVGAGI (reference sequence). CDR3 sequence reads: CASSYSTGNKGYTF. The CDR3 bases are TGTGCCAGCAGTTACTCGACGGGGAATAAAGGCTACACCTTC.

This chain joins TRBV6-6 and TRBJ1-5; D gene unclear. The CDR3 loop spans 14 amino acids. Looked up from germline, CDR1 is MNHNY and CDR2 is SVGAGI (reference sequence). Trimming removed 2 bases at V and 0 bases at J, with 5 bases between. The CDR3 sequence: CASSYVSSNQPQHF. DNA for the CDR3: TGTGCCAGCAGTTACGTCAGTAGCAATCAGCCCCAGCATTTT.

The gene calls are TRBV12-5 and TRBJ2-1; 7 bases fit TRBD1. The germline V gene encodes CDR1 LGHNT and CDR2 FRNRAP. V was clipped by 0 bases and J by 9 bases; unmatched bases: 2. The length of the CDR3 is 13 residues. The CDR3 sequence is CASGLVKGAEQFF. In DNA, the CDR3 is TGTGCTAGTGGTTTGGTAAAGGGGGCTGAGCAGTTCTTC.

The chain has TRBV7-8 and TRBJ1-6; D uncertain. V was trimmed by 4 bases and J by 11 bases, leaving 15 bases between them. The CDR3 covers 14 residues. Germline V lookup: CDR1 SGHVS, CDR2 FQNEAQ. The CDR3 sequence: CASSSSPPGPPLHF. CDR3 DNA: TGTGCCAGCAGCTCCTCCCCGCCGGGTCCACCCCTCCACTTT.

The V and J genes are TRBV6-5 and TRBJ1-3; a possible D gene is TRBD1 (6 bases). Germline CDR1 reads MNHEY; CDR2 reads SVGAGI. The V gene lost 0 bases and the J gene lost 9 bases, with 18 bases spanning the gap. The CDR3 spans 16 residues. Here the CDR3 reads CASSYSRQGPGGTIYF. The CDR3, as DNA: TGTGCCAGCAGTTACTCCAGGCAGGGGCCAGGTGGCACCATATATTTT.

The chain is built from TRBV5-4 and TRBJ2-7; unclear D gene. The germline CDR1 and CDR2 sequences are SGHNT and YYREEE (reference sequence). With 0 bases removed from V and 2 bases from J, the gap between germline ends came to 9 bases. The CDR3 covers 14 residues. The CDR3 protein is CASSLGTGTYEQYF. The DNA of the CDR3 is TGTGCCAGCAGCTTGGGGACGGGCACCTACGAGCAGTACTTC.

CDR3 in DNA: TGCGCCAGCAGCTTGGCGGTCACCGGGGAGCTGTTTTTT. This encodes CASSLAVTGELFF. The gene calls are TRBV5-1 and TRBJ2-2; D gene ambiguous. Germline values: CDR1 SGHRS, CDR2 YFSETQ. Trimming stripped 0 bases from V and 4 bases from J, with 4 bases between. CDR3 length: 13 residues.

The chain uses TRBV5-8 and TRBJ1-1, with TRBD1 matching 7 bases. CDR3 size: 16 residues. CDR1 SGHTS and CDR2 YDEGEE come from the germline V gene. J gave up 0 bases and V 4 bases, and 9 bases lay outside the gene matches. CDR3 region: CASSIRLDRLNTEAFF. The CDR3 nucleotides read TGTGCCAGCAGCATTCGTTTGGACAGGTTGAACACTGAAGCTTTCTTT.

The V gene is TRBV6-1, the J gene TRBJ1-1, with D maybe TRBD1 (5 bases). Trimming took 0 bases from V and 1 from J, leaving 12 bases between them. Per germline, CDR1 MNHNS and CDR2 SASEGT. The CDR3 loop spans 16 amino acids. The chain's CDR3 is CASSEALRTSNTEAFF. In DNA, the CDR3 is TGTGCCAGCAGTGAAGCGTTGAGGACATCGAACACTGAAGCTTTCTTT.

This chain joins TRBV6-5 and TRBJ1-1, with D perhaps matching TRBD1 (6 bases). Trimming cost V 2 bases and J 4 bases, with 14 bases left between them. Germline CDR1 is MNHEY and CDR2 is SVGAGI. The CDR3 covers 15 residues. Here the CDR3 DNA reads TGTGCCAGCAGTTACCGGGGGGGCGGAGGCACTGAAGCTTTCTTT. Encoded protein: CASSYRGGGGTEAFF.

The sample holds one count of this clone. V gene TRBV6-1 combines with J gene TRBJ2-1, with D maybe TRBD1 (6 bases). CDR1 MNHNS and CDR2 SASEGT come from the germline V gene. V dropped 4 bases and J dropped 2 bases, with 9 bases sitting between them. This CDR3 is 14 amino acids long. The CDR3 sequence is CASSVGTTYNEQFF. The CDR3 DNA sequence: TGTGCCAGCAGTGTGGGGACAACCTACAATGAGCAGTTCTTC.

The V gene is TRBV2, the J gene TRBJ2-5; 8 nucleotides align to TRBD2. This CDR3 is built from 13 residues. The germline CDR1 and CDR2 sequences are SNHLY and FYNNEI. V lost 7 bases, J lost 6 bases, and 7 bases stayed unmatched. In DNA form, the CDR3 reads TGTGCCAGCAACCTACTAGCGGACCAGACCCAGTACTTC. This gives the protein CASNLLADQTQYF. Looking up the rest from reference TRBV2 and TRBJ2-5 gives the full variable domain: EPEVTQTPSHQVTQMGQEVILRCVPISNHLYFYWYRQILGQKVEFLVSFYNNEISEKSEIFDDQFSVERPDGSNFTLKIRSTKLEDSAMYFCASNLLADQTQYFGPGTRLLVL.

This chain connects TRBV19 to TRBJ1-5; weak D call: TRBD1 (6 bases). The CDR3 is 13 residues long. From germline, CDR1 is LNHDA and CDR2 SQIVND (reference sequence). The V gene lost 5 bases and the J gene lost 7 bases, with 12 bases spanning the gap. Here the CDR3 reads CASSEGGRQPQHF. The CDR3 DNA sequence: TGTGCCAGTAGTGAGGGGGGTAGGCAGCCCCAGCATTTT.

The J gene is TRBJ2-1, the V gene TRBV5-1; possibly TRBD1 for D (6 bases). This CDR3 is built from 14 residues. CDR1 is SGHRS and CDR2 is YFSETQ in the germline V gene. The V end was cut by 4 bases, the J end by 10 bases, with 18 bases between. The CDR3, as DNA: TGCGCCAGCAGCCAGATACCGGGACATCGGGAGCAGTTCTTC. Translating gives CASSQIPGHREQFF.

This rearrangement joins TRBV11-3 to TRBJ2-1, with 11 bases fitting TRBD2. Germline lookup yields CDR1 SGHNT and CDR2 YENEEA. V gave up 5 bases and J gave up 0 bases; unmatched junction bases: 6. This CDR3 comprises 17 residues. CDR3 sequence reads: CASSKGLAASSYNEQFF. CDR3 DNA: TGTGCCAGCAGCAAGGGACTAGCGGCGAGCTCCTACAATGAGCAGTTCTTC.